Listed below are T cell receptor beta chains from one sample, sequenced in a study of blood T cell repertoires in COVID-19. The assay was immunoSEQ multiplex PCR, and TCRdb's table has in-frame clones only and misses some. The sample has under 130,000 clones, about nine tenths seen once. Sequencing used peripheral blood. These receptors were obtained from a woman aged 80 or over in a cohort sampled during active COVID-19. Both conserved end residues are part of each CDR3. Each record gives: V gene, J gene, CDR3 protein.

>TRBV6-5|TRBJ1-5
CASSYQTGWQPQHF
>TRBV2|TRBJ1-2
CASSYSDGYTF
>TRBV18|TRBJ1-4
CASLGAVNEKLFF
>TRBV18|TRBJ2-1
CASSPPGGTYNEQFF
>TRBV24-1|TRBJ2-1
CATSDKEEINNEQFF
>TRBV7-9|TRBJ1-6
CASSLSPSSYNSPLHF
>TRBV7-2|TRBJ2-7
CASSLMGSGGEQYF
>TRBV18|TRBJ1-4
CASSPRGNGNEKLFF
>TRBV5-1|TRBJ1-2
CASSPGTTGFGYTF
>TRBV7-9|TRBJ2-1
CASSLDRGRQFF